This T cell receptor beta chain was captured in a study of cytomegalovirus exposure and HLA in healthy donors. For the study at large: The approximately 120 validation repertoires were produced on the same platform as the 500 to 800 repertoires of the first cohort. This was reported in a later analysis. Study-level findings and limits: The study recorded 150 to 200 TCR beta chains that were cytomegalovirus-associated. The study found most TCR sequences rare, yet found some public TCRs in many donors. The authors confirmed in vitro that a few CMV-associated chains were specific for CMV antigens.

Clones were sequenced by immunoSEQ multiplex PCR, and TCRdb holds only the in-frame ones, with some missing. Of under 80,000 clones in the sample, more than 80% were seen once. This CDR3 is built from 15 residues. Germline loops: CDR1 SGHAT, CDR2 FQNNGV. The V end lost 5 bases, the J end lost 2 bases, and 13 bases lay between the germline ends. Points on this clone: Its antigen is unknown.

The sequencing input was PBMCs. The sequence was collected from a woman between 18 and 29 years old in good health and CMV-seronegative. V is TRBV11-2 and J is TRBJ1-5; the D gene is possibly TRBD1 (6 bases). The CDR3 is CASSHRDVGNQPQHF. In DNA form, the CDR3 reads TGTGCCAGCAGCCACAGGGATGTGGGCAATCAGCCCCAGCATTTT.